This T cell receptor beta chain is from a study of blood T cell repertoires in COVID-19. Overall study: The origin of the acute and convalescent COVID-19 samples was the United States, Italy and Spain.

Assay used: immunoSEQ multiplex PCR; TCRdb lists only in-frame clones, some missing. The sample consists of just over 350,000 clones, about 90% of them appearing once. The CDR3 is 14 residues long. Germline CDR1 reads KGHSH; CDR2 reads LQKENI. V was pared by 5 bases and J by 1 base, with 4 bases of the junction left unmatched. Cohorts were based on clinical histories the participants reported. The material sequenced was PBMCs or T cells enriched from blood (not recorded which). This chain uses TRBV18 with TRBJ1-1; 7 bases match TRBD1. The receptor's source is a young woman who had recovered from COVID-19. The CDR3 coding sequence is TGTGCCAGCTCAGGACAGGAGTGGAACACTGAAGCTTTCTTT. The encoded protein is CASSGQEWNTEAFF.